Listed below are T cell receptor beta chains from one sample, sequenced in a study of shared clonotypes between healthy human individuals. TCRdb's table, derived via immunoSEQ multiplex PCR, lists solely in-frame clones and lacks some. The table includes under 2,000,000 clones, 85% to 95% detected once. The specimen sequenced was naive CD8+ T cells sorted from blood. The receptors derive from a man younger than 35 in good health. Each CDR3 is given with its conserved first and last residue. D genes are given only for firm matches. Clone sizes are given selectively: once, few, many, or a class where the clone is expanded.

cdr3_length	v_call	d_call	j_call	clone_size	cdr3_aa	cdr3_nt
15	TRBV18	.	TRBJ2-2	.	CASSLPVHTTEELFF	TGTGCCAGCTCACTACCGGTACACACTACCGAGGAGCTGTTTTTT
15	TRBV7-8	TRBD1	TRBJ1-6	few	CASSSTGPYNSPLHF	TGTGCCAGCAGCTCGACAGGGCCTTATAATTCACCCCTCCACTTT
17	TRBV7-9	.	TRBJ2-2	.	CASGLYGRSKNTGELFF	TGTGCCAGCGGTTTATACGGGAGATCCAAAAACACCGGGGAGCTGTTTTTT
15	TRBV10-2	.	TRBJ1-3	.	CASSEASSSGNTIYF	TGCGCCAGCAGTGAGGCATCAAGCTCTGGAAACACCATATATTTT
15	TRBV5-1	.	TRBJ1-1	.	CASSPGPNLNTEAFF	TGCGCCAGCAGCCCCGGACCCAATTTGAACACTGAAGCTTTCTTT
14	TRBV10-3	.	TRBJ2-7	.	CAISESPGTYEQYF	TGTGCCATCAGTGAGTCGCCGGGTACCTACGAGCAGTACTTC
15	TRBV27	.	TRBJ1-2	once	CASSLSGFRDYGYTF	TGTGCCAGCAGTTTATCTGGGTTTAGGGACTATGGCTACACCTTC
13	TRBV2	.	TRBJ1-1	.	CASSLGGGTEAFF	TGTGCCAGCAGTCTTGGGGGGGGAACTGAAGCTTTCTTT
15	TRBV4-3	.	TRBJ1-5	once	CASSQDSGGGQPQHF	TGCGCCAGCAGCCAAGATTCCGGGGGCGGTCAGCCCCAGCATTTT
13	TRBV6-4	.	TRBJ2-1	.	CASSERGYNEQFF	TGTGCCAGCAGTGAACGGGGTTACAATGAGCAGTTCTTC
14	TRBV5-1	.	TRBJ2-3	.	CASSLGYREDTQYF	TGCGCCAGCAGCTTGGGCTACAGGGAGGATACGCAGTATTTT
14	TRBV27	.	TRBJ2-7	.	CASSYSGASYEQYF	TGTGCCAGCAGTTATTCAGGGGCCAGCTACGAGCAGTACTTC
15	TRBV13	.	TRBJ1-3	.	CASTLGRNSGNTIYF	TGTGCCAGCACCTTGGGACGGAACTCTGGAAACACCATATATTTT
14	TRBV19	.	TRBJ1-5	once	CASSIREYNQPQHF	TGTGCCAGTAGTATCCGGGAGTACAATCAGCCCCAGCATTTT
14	TRBV11-3	.	TRBJ1-2	.	CASSPGTGGFGYTF	TGTGCCAGCAGCCCCGGGACGGGCGGATTTGGCTACACCTTC
12	TRBV19	.	TRBJ1-1	.	CASSADIPWAFF	TGTGCCAGTAGTGCAGACATCCCTTGGGCTTTCTTT
16	TRBV27	TRBD2	TRBJ2-2	.	CASSFVAGANTGELFF	TGTGCCAGCAGTTTTGTAGCGGGAGCGAACACCGGGGAGCTGTTTTTT
14	TRBV9	.	TRBJ2-5	.	CASSVGLAPEGQYF	TGTGCCAGCAGCGTAGGGCTAGCGCCAGAAGGCCAGTACTTC